The TCR beta chain described here comes from a study of shared clonotypes between healthy human individuals. As for this clone: The antigen is undetermined.

Generated by immunoSEQ multiplex PCR, the TCRdb table keeps only in-frame clones and is missing some. The table records more than 2,000,000 clones, approximately 90% of them present only once. Germline lookup yields CDR1 SGHAT and CDR2 FQNNGV. The CDR3 runs 16 residues. V was trimmed by 0 bases and J by 1 base, leaving 13 bases between them. General study results and limits: Rarefaction demonstrated incomplete sorted-subset sequencing despite large depth. Enrolling few donors narrowed the genetic and exposure-history diversity that was represented.

The source is a man younger than 35 in good health. The specimen sequenced was naive CD4+ T cells sorted from blood. Subset specified: CD45RA+ positively selected. This chain joins TRBV11-2 and TRBJ2-7; D is uncertain. This CDR3 reads CASSLDLAFSSYEQYF. Written as DNA, the CDR3 is TGTGCCAGCAGCTTAGATCTTGCATTTTCTTCCTACGAGCAGTACTTC.